The clone carrying this T cell receptor (beta chain) has a handful of counts. Its antigen remains unknown. This sample was taken from a study of T-cell reconstitution after alpha-beta-depleted transplantation in children. General study results and limits: Roughly two months post-transplant, alpha-beta T cells reportedly originated from several hundred graft clones that had expanded. Counts and diversity of T cells one year after transplant came mostly from newly produced T cells. TCRbeta diversity was high at day 60 in some patients (a result of surviving recipient T cells and thymic progenitors).

The authors prepared the TCRbeta library with unique molecular identifiers. TCRdb itself ran the PCR reads through MiXCR, one entry per CDR3 protein. The sample records 350,000 to 500,000 distinct CDR3 sequences, around two fifths being singletons. This CDR3 comprises 17 residues. Trimming took 2 bases from V and 8 from J; bases not matched to a gene: 16. CDR1 is SGDLS, CDR2 YYNGEE, per germline. The specimen comprised PBMCs, sampled before TCRalphabeta/CD19-depleted stem cell transplant. The TCR sequence derives from a girl aged 2-9 years with aplastic anemia, due to receive a stem cell transplant. The chain uses TRBV9 and TRBJ2-4; 7 bases line up with TRBD2. CDR3 region: CASSVWGWSGTGDIQYF. CDR3 sequence (DNA): TGTGCCAGCAGCGTCTGGGGTTGGAGCGGGACGGGGGACATTCAGTACTTC. Supplemented by reference TRBV9 and TRBJ2-4, the full variable domain reads DSGVTQTPKHLITATGQRVTLRCSPRSGDLSVYWYQQSLDQGLQFLIQYYNGEERAKGNILERFSAQQFPDLHSELNLSSLELGDSALYFCASSVWGWSGTGDIQYFGAGTRLSVL.